Each of the 30 T cell receptor beta chains below was sequenced from the same sample in a study of CD8+ T cells in alopecia areata. It was cDNA, reverse transcribed from extracted RNA, that served as the sequencing template. Clones were sequenced by immunoSEQ multiplex PCR, and TCRdb holds only the in-frame ones, with some missing. The sample yields 150,000 to 200,000 clones, roughly 60% seen once. Sample: CD4+ T cells sorted from blood, taken at week 0. These receptors all stem from a human donor with alopecia areata.

This clone was observed a handful of times. The chain joins TRBV10-3 to TRBJ2-5, with TRBD1 matching over 9 bases. The DNA matches TRBJ2-7 better at its end, which makes the J call doubtful. The germline V gene encodes CDR1 ENHRY and CDR2 SYGVKD. The CDR3 totals 16 residues. The CDR3 loop is CATQRPGQGRAYEQYF. The CDR3 DNA sequence: TGTGCCACCCAACGTCCGGGACAGGGACGAGCCTACGAGCAGTACTTC.

This clone was observed a few times. The chain is built from TRBV7-2 and TRBJ1-2; no reliable D call. The CDR3 length is 14 residues. V was pared by 0 bases and J by 7 bases, with 12 bases between. CDR1 is SGHTA and CDR2 is FQGNSA in the germline V gene. As DNA, the CDR3 is TGTGCCAGCAGCTTAGCGCGGCAGAACCGTGGCTACACCTTC. As protein: CASSLARQNRGYTF.

V and J are TRBV30 and TRBJ1-1; 7 positions match TRBD1. The CDR3 has 14 residues. The germline V gene encodes CDR1 GTSNPN and CDR2 SVGIG (reference sequence). With V trimmed by 5 bases and J by 2 bases, 8 bases remained unmatched. The CDR3 coding sequence is TGTGCCTGGTTACCTGGACAGGTAAACACTGAAGCTTTCTTT. Translating it yields CAWLPGQVNTEAFF.

This clone has a handful of counts. The chain has TRBV25-1 and TRBJ1-2; the D is unclear. The CDR3 spans 14 residues. V gave up 2 bases and J gave up 4 bases, with 11 bases separating them. CDR1 and CDR2 from the germline V gene are MGHDK and SYGVNS. The CDR3 region is CASSELGGSYGYTF. DNA of the CDR3: TGTGCCAGCAGTGAACTAGGCGGGAGCTATGGCTACACCTTC.

This clone has only a few counts. This chain uses TRBV7-9 with TRBJ2-2; D remains ambiguous. Germline V gene sequence: CDR1 SEHNR, CDR2 FQNEAQ (reference sequence). The CDR3 is 15 residues long. Trimming removed 0 bases from V and 5 bases from J, with 10 bases in between. The chain's CDR3 is CASSLARTETGELFF. The CDR3 DNA is TGTGCCAGCAGCTTAGCAAGGACGGAGACCGGGGAGCTGTTTTTT.

This clone was observed a handful of times. V is TRBV30 and J is TRBJ1-1; no clear D gene. The V gene lost 0 bases and the J gene lost 4 bases, with 15 bases spanning the gap. The CDR3 has 15 residues. CDR1 is GTSNPN and CDR2 is SVGIG in the germline V gene (reference sequence). The CDR3 coding sequence is TGTGCCTGGAGTGTTGGAGACCCAAGGTCCACTGAAGCTTTCTTT. It encodes CAWSVGDPRSTEAFF.

The V and J genes are TRBV7-2 and TRBJ1-5, with 7 bases fitting TRBD1. J was trimmed by 0 bases and V by 0 bases; bases with no gene match: 2. CDR3 length: 16 amino acids. CDR1 is SGHTA, CDR2 FQGNSA, per germline. Written as DNA, the CDR3 is TGTGCCAGCAGCTTAGCAGGGACAGTTAGCAATCAGCCCCAGCATTTT. This encodes CASSLAGTVSNQPQHF.

In its sample, this clone was seen once. The chain has TRBV4-3 and TRBJ1-1; no clear D gene. Germline V gene lookup returns CDR1 LGHNA and CDR2 YSLEER. The germline V and J ends were trimmed by 0 bases and 8 bases, with 7 bases remaining between them. CDR3 length: 12 amino acids. CDR3 protein: CASSQDRAEAFF. In DNA form, the CDR3 reads TGCGCCAGCAGCCAAGATAGAGCGGAAGCTTTCTTT.

This chain joins TRBV7-2 and TRBJ1-1; D ambiguous. Germline lookup yields CDR1 SGHTA and CDR2 FQGNSA. Trimming left V 5 bases short and J 0 bases short, with 10 bases between. This CDR3 region has 14 residues. The DNA for the CDR3 is TGTGCCAGCAGCCTACAAAAGCTGAACACTGAAGCTTTCTTT. Translated, it gives CASSLQKLNTEAFF.

For this clone: One end of the junction does not line up with germline, which may come from a read error. The chain links TRBV30 to TRBJ1-6; D unclear. Germline V gene data show CDR1 as GTSNPN and CDR2 as SVGIG (reference sequence). The CDR3 consists of 13 residues. CDR3 in DNA: TGTGCCTGGAGGGCCGACTATAATTCACCCCCCCACTTT. This gives the protein CAWRADYNSPPHF.

The CDR3 spells CSVHLRGGTEAFF. The CDR3 DNA follows: TGCAGCGTTCATCTACGGGGAGGGACTGAAGCTTTCTTT. This sequence joins TRBV29-1 and TRBJ1-1; D gene unclear. The V end lost 5 bases, the J end lost 5 bases, and 15 bases lay between the germline ends. In germline, CDR1 is SQVTM, CDR2 ANQGSEA. The CDR3 runs to 13 residues.

This clone was detected a few times. This sequence joins TRBV5-6 and TRBJ2-1, with D possibly being TRBD2 (5 bases). Germline values: CDR1 SGHDT, CDR2 YYEEEE. The CDR3 length is 15 residues. With 5 bases removed from V and 0 bases from J, the gap between germline ends came to 12 bases. The CDR3 spells CASRLGRSSYNEQFF. Written as DNA, the CDR3 is TGTGCCAGCAGACTAGGGAGAAGCTCCTACAATGAGCAGTTCTTC. The whole variable domain, remainder taken from reference TRBV5-6 and TRBJ2-1, is DAGVTQSPTHLIKTRGQQVTLRCSPKSGHDTVSWYQQALGQGPQFIFQYYEEEERQRGNFPDRFSGHQFPNYSSELNVNALLLGDSALYLCASRLGRSSYNEQFFGPGTRLTVL.

This clone was found a few times. The chain employs TRBV4-3 and TRBJ1-6; D is ambiguous. In germline, CDR1 is LGHNA, CDR2 YSLEER. V lost 0 bases and J 6 bases, leaving 6 bases between the germline ends. The CDR3 is made up of 14 amino acids. CDR3 sequence: CASSQEQSNSPLHF. The CDR3 region has the DNA TGCGCCAGCAGCCAAGAACAGAGTAATTCACCCCTCCACTTT.

V gene TRBV5-1 combines with J gene TRBJ2-4; 9 bases map to TRBD1. V lost 4 bases to trimming and J lost 0 bases; unmatched junction nucleotides: 14. Looked up from germline, CDR1 is SGHRS and CDR2 is YFSETQ. The CDR3 runs to 19 residues. The CDR3 protein is CASSPESTGGASAKNIQYF. For the CDR3, the DNA is TGCGCCAGCAGCCCAGAATCCACAGGGGGCGCATCAGCCAAAAACATTCAGTACTTC. The variable domain in full, with the rest retrieved from reference TRBV5-1 and TRBJ2-4, is KAGVTQTPRYLIKTRGQQVTLSCSPISGHRSVSWYQQTPGQGLQFLFEYFSETQRNKGNFPGRFSGRQFSNSRSEMNVSTLELGDSALYLCASSPESTGGASAKNIQYFGAGTRLSVL.

The chain uses TRBV7-2 and TRBJ2-5; the D is unclear. Trimming pared 2 bases from V and 2 bases from J, leaving 12 bases between. CDR1 is SGHTA, CDR2 FQGNSA, per germline. The CDR3 runs 15 residues. The CDR3 region is CASSLIAGSQETQYF. The DNA of the CDR3 is TGTGCCAGCAGCTTAATTGCAGGATCACAAGAGACCCAGTACTTC.

This clone appeared once. The chain recombines TRBV4-3 with TRBJ2-7; D might be TRBD2 (5 bases). V dropped 0 bases and J dropped 3 bases, with 9 bases sitting between them. Germline V CDR1 and CDR2: LGHNA, YSLEER. The CDR3 length is 14 residues. CDR3 sequence: CASSQDRRGYEQYF. Written as DNA, the CDR3 is TGCGCCAGCAGCCAAGATCGACGGGGCTACGAGCAGTACTTC.

V and J are TRBV29-1 and TRBJ2-7; 8 bases map to TRBD1. V gave up 0 bases and J gave up 3 bases; unmatched junction bases: 1. The CDR3 totals 13 residues. Germline-derived CDR1 and CDR2 are SQVTM and ANQGSEA. CDR3 DNA sequence: TGCAGCGTTGAAGAAGGACAGGGCTACGAGCAGTACTTC. Amino acid sequence: CSVEEGQGYEQYF.

The chain recombines TRBV5-1 with TRBJ2-7, with TRBD1 matching over 7 bases. Germline CDR1 is SGHRS and CDR2 is YFSETQ. The CDR3 length is 14 residues. V lost 1 base and J lost 3; bases outside the gene matches: 4. DNA of the CDR3: TGCGCCAGCAGCTTGACGGACAGGATCTACGAGCAGTACTTC. This gives the protein CASSLTDRIYEQYF.

The rearrangement uses TRBV25-1 and TRBJ2-7; the D gene is possibly TRBD2 (6 bases). Germline lookup yields CDR1 MGHDK and CDR2 SYGVNS. Trimming left V 3 bases short and J 5 bases short, with 14 bases between. CDR3 size: 14 residues. The CDR3 sequence is CASSEGTLFDEQYF. The CDR3 DNA is TGTGCCAGCAGTGAGGGGACTTTATTCGACGAGCAGTACTTC.

The V and J genes are TRBV6-6 and TRBJ1-5; D is unclear. The CDR3 runs to 13 residues. Trimming removed 3 bases from V and 4 bases from J, with 7 bases in between. Germline values: CDR1 MNHNY, CDR2 SVGAGI (reference sequence). In DNA, the CDR3 is TGTGCCAGCAGTTATGAGGGAAATCAGCCCCAGCATTTT. This translates into CASSYEGNQPQHF.

The table lists this clone with a few counts. This chain uses TRBV10-3 with TRBJ2-7; the match to TRBD1 covers 7 bases. The germline V gene has CDR1 ENHRY and CDR2 SYGVKD. This CDR3 contains 14 residues. The V and J ends lost 7 bases and 3 bases, in that order; junction bases with no gene match: 9. The CDR3 loop reads CAITSNGQVYEQYF. The CDR3 bases are TGTGCCATCACCTCTAATGGACAGGTCTACGAGCAGTACTTC.

This clone was seen more than once but under ten times. Within the sample, other DNA sequences also encode this same CDR3. This chain's CDR3 is CASSLAGGTDTQYF. The CDR3 DNA is TGTGCCAGCAGCTTAGCCGGGGGGACAGATACGCAGTATTTT. J is TRBJ2-3 and V is TRBV7-2; the match to TRBD2 covers 7 bases. J gave up 3 bases and V 0 bases, and 0 bases lay outside the gene matches. Per germline, CDR1 SGHTA and CDR2 FQGNSA. The CDR3 runs 14 residues.

The chain combines TRBV10-3 with TRBJ2-5, with 10 bases matching TRBD1. V gave up 3 bases and J gave up 4 bases; unmatched junction bases: 11. CDR1 and CDR2 from the germline V gene are ENHRY and SYGVKD. The CDR3 is 17 amino acids. CDR3 protein: CAISDISVGDRGETQYF. CDR3 nucleotides: TGTGCCATCAGTGATATCTCGGTCGGGGACAGGGGAGAGACCCAGTACTTC.

The chain has TRBV4-3 and TRBJ1-4, with a possible D match to TRBD1 (6 bases). V was shortened by 0 bases and J by 6 bases, with 11 bases between the two germline ends. There are 15 residues in the CDR3. Germline-derived CDR1 and CDR2 are LGHNA and YSLEER. The CDR3 nucleotides are TGCGCCAGCAGCCAAGATTACAGGGTTGATGAAAAACTGTTTTTT. The encoded protein is CASSQDYRVDEKLFF.

V and J are TRBV19 and TRBJ2-1; 7 positions agree with TRBD1. This CDR3 spans 15 amino acids. The V and J ends lost 6 bases and 0 bases, in that order; junction bases with no gene match: 5. The V gene's germline CDR1 is LNHDA and CDR2 SQIVND (reference sequence). The CDR3 here is CASSWDSSSYNEQFF. CDR3 DNA sequence: TGTGCCAGTAGCTGGGACAGCAGCTCCTACAATGAGCAGTTCTTC.

This clone was found a few times. V is TRBV13 and J is TRBJ2-1; D might be TRBD2 (6 bases). Germline V gene data show CDR1 as PRHDT and CDR2 as FYEKMQ (reference sequence). V gave up 3 bases and J gave up 6 bases, with 9 bases separating them. There are 13 residues in the CDR3. The CDR3 loop reads CASSLRRGNEQFF. CDR3 DNA: TGTGCCAGCAGCTTGCGGAGGGGCAATGAGCAGTTCTTC.

The V gene is TRBV5-1, the J gene TRBJ2-6, with 7 bases identical to TRBD1. Unmatched junction bases numbered 13, after V lost 7 bases and J lost 0 bases. Germline CDR1 reads SGHRS; CDR2 reads YFSETQ. The CDR3 is 18 amino acids. CDR3 amino acids: CASRDGQAESSGANVLTF. The CDR3 DNA sequence: TGCGCCAGCCGAGACGGACAGGCGGAAAGCTCTGGGGCCAACGTCCTGACTTTC.

The chain joins TRBV29-1 to TRBJ2-1; TRBD2 aligns across 9 bases. Germline V gene sequence: CDR1 SQVTM, CDR2 ANQGSEA. The CDR3 loop spans 15 amino acids. V trimming: 6 bases; J trimming: 4 bases; junction bases outside the gene matches: 10. Here the CDR3 reads CSVATLLAGYNEQFF. The CDR3 DNA reads as TGCAGCGTCGCCACGCTCCTAGCGGGGTACAATGAGCAGTTCTTC.

This sequence joins TRBV4-3 and TRBJ2-7; D unresolved. The germline V gene has CDR1 LGHNA and CDR2 YSLEER. Trimming pared 0 bases from V and 7 bases from J, leaving 16 bases between. The CDR3 is 15 residues long. The CDR3 here is CASSQDWNPLGEQYF. In DNA form, the CDR3 reads TGCGCCAGCAGCCAAGATTGGAATCCCCTTGGGGAGCAGTACTTC.

This rearrangement joins TRBV29-1 to TRBJ2-3; D might be TRBD2 (7 bases). The CDR3 has 12 residues. V dropped 5 bases and J dropped 4 bases, with 10 bases sitting between them. The germline V gene has CDR1 SQVTM and CDR2 ANQGSEA. CDR3: CSVRGAADTQYF. CDR3 coding DNA: TGCAGCGTTCGGGGGGCAGCAGATACGCAGTATTTT.